This entry lists 27 T cell receptor beta chains sequenced from one sample in a study of T cell clonality in common variable immunodeficiency (dated by TCRdb to the mid-2010s). What the authors observed across the whole study: CVID TCRbeta sequences were reported to have fewer deletions and N-nucleotide insertions and to lack highly modified clones with 13 or more V deletions.

Receptor libraries were prepared by the immunoSEQ multiplex PCR assay. Here the immuneACCESS table is served through TCRdb, limited to in-frame sequences with V and J called. Missing clones are a known gap in these copies; in checked studies unresolved V genes cover under half, and the rest lacks a known reason. The sample records about 16,000 clones, none occurring a single time. The ten largest clones add up to over 12% of the sample. For these receptors, no antigen is known. The source material was peripheral blood mononuclear cells. These receptor sequences come from a human donor with common variable immunodeficiency.

A word on this clone: The CDR3 end lies 3 residues beyond the end of the read and is filled in from the germline J gene. The chain uses TRBV29-1 and TRBJ2-7; D gene ambiguous. The CDR3 runs 13 residues. V was cut by 3 bases and J by 3 bases, with 12 bases left in between. Germline CDR1 and CDR2: SQVTM and ANQGSEA. The CDR3 sequence: CSVDGETGYEQYF. The part of the CDR3 DNA that was read is TGCAGCGTTGACGGCGAGACGGGCTACGAG.

About this clone itself: The read ends 3 residues shy of where the CDR3 ends; the end is completed using the germline J gene. V usage is TRBV2 and J usage is TRBJ2-3; TRBD2 is a possible D gene (5 bases). This CDR3 contains 15 residues. The ends were cut back, 4 bases at V and 6 bases at J, with 17 bases in the middle. CDR1 SNHLY and CDR2 FYNNEI come from the germline V gene. The CDR3: CASSAGTGSRDTQYF. CDR3 DNA, as far as it was read: TGTGCCAGCAGTGCCGGAACGGGGAGTCGGGATACG.

This clone was seen repeatedly, ten times or more. The CDR3 goes on 3 residues after the read ends, and that part is filled in from the germline J gene. V and J are TRBV18 and TRBJ1-6; 9 bases agree with TRBD1. CDR1 KGHSH and CDR2 LQKENI come from the germline V gene. V lost 2 bases, J lost 7 bases, and 12 bases stayed unmatched. This CDR3 region has 18 residues. This CDR3 reads CASSPILTTGGKNSPLHF. The DNA read from the CDR3 is TGTGCCAGCTCACCAATACTCACGACAGGGGGAAAGAATTCACCC.

There are many counts of this clone. With the read ending 3 residues before the CDR3 end, the germline J gene is used to fill in that end. The chain uses TRBV19 and TRBJ1-1; possibly TRBD1 for D (5 bases). This CDR3 has 12 amino acids. Trimming shortened V by 7 bases and J by 4 bases, and 10 bases separated the two germline ends. Per germline, CDR1 LNHDA and CDR2 SQIVND (reference sequence). CDR3 residues: CASIWQGTEAFF. CDR3 DNA, as far as it was read: TGTGCCAGTATCTGGCAGGGCACTGAA.

This clone was observed many times. Read sequence stops 3 residues before the CDR3 end, and the germline J gene provides the missing end. J is TRBJ1-4 and V is TRBV7-9, with TRBD1 matching over 9 bases. The CDR3 extends over 15 amino acids. CDR1 is SEHNR and CDR2 is FQNEAQ in the germline V gene (reference sequence). After removal of 3 bases from V and 4 bases from J, the junction contained 3 bases not matched to a gene. The CDR3: CASSLGQGLNEKLFF. The CDR3 DNA, read in part, is TGTGCCAGCAGCTTGGGACAGGGACTTAATGAAAAA.

In its sample, this clone was seen many times. The sequenced fragment ends 3 residues before the CDR3 boundary, so the rest is inferred from the germline J gene. The genes are TRBV30 and TRBJ1-4; D might be TRBD1 (5 bases). The CDR3 is made up of 14 amino acids. The V and J ends lost 3 bases and 0 bases respectively, with 8 bases between them. Per germline, CDR1 GTSNPN and CDR2 SVGIG (reference sequence). The CDR3 spells CAWRWTTTNEKLFF. CDR3 bases read: TGTGCCTGGAGGTGGACAACAACTAATGAAAAA.

This clone was seen more than once but under ten times. The CDR3 end lies 3 residues beyond the end of the read and is filled in from the germline J gene. The chain employs TRBV20-1 and TRBJ2-5, with 8 bases lining up with TRBD1. Germline V gene data show CDR1 as DFQATT and CDR2 as SNEGSKA (reference sequence). Losses at the gene ends were 6 bases for V and 3 bases for J; bases not matched to a gene: 6. The CDR3 has 13 amino acids. The DNA read from the CDR3 is TGCAGTGCGAACAAACAGGGGGAAGAGACC. It encodes CSANKQGEET. The full CDR3 reads CSANKQGEETQYF.

This clone occurred a few times. The read terminates 3 residues before the CDR3 end, so the remaining end is supplied by the germline J gene. The J gene is TRBJ1-1, the V gene TRBV2; 8 positions match TRBD1. Germline loops: CDR1 SNHLY, CDR2 FYNNEI. The CDR3 contains 13 residues. The sequenced part of the CDR3 DNA is TGTGCCAGCATAGCGGACAGGGTTACCGAA. This codes for CASIADRVTE. The entire CDR3 protein is CASIADRVTEAFF.

This clone was detected a few times. The read comes to an end 3 residues before the CDR3 does, leaving the germline J gene to fill in the end. The genes are TRBV19 and TRBJ2-5, with a tentative D call TRBD2 (5 bases). Trimming took off 0 bases at V and 2 bases at J, with 7 bases between the two ends. The CDR3 totals 14 residues. Germline loops: CDR1 LNHDA, CDR2 SQIVND (reference sequence). The CDR3 DNA, read in part, is TGTGCCAGTAGTATAGATGAGCGGCAAGAGACC. It is translated as CASSIDERQET. The CDR3 reads in full as CASSIDERQETQYF. Full variable domain (outside the CDR3, taken from reference TRBV19 and TRBJ2-5): DGGITQSPKYLFRKEGQNVTLSCEQNLNHDAMYWYRQDPGQGLRLIYYSQIVNDFQKGDIAEGYSVSREKKESFPLTVTSAQKNPTAFYLCASSIDERQETQYFGPGTRLLVL.

The sample holds a few counts of this clone. The CDR3 extends 3 residues past the end of the read, so its final part is completed from the germline J gene. The chain links TRBV2 to TRBJ2-3, with D perhaps matching TRBD2 (6 bases). Germline-derived CDR1 and CDR2 are SNHLY and FYNNEI. The length of the CDR3 is 15 residues. The V end lost 6 bases, the J end lost 2 bases, and 15 bases lay between the germline ends. The DNA read from the CDR3 is TGTGCCAGCAGACCACGTAGCGGTTTCACAGATACG. This sequence encodes CASRPRSGFTDT. The CDR3 in its entirety is CASRPRSGFTDTQYF.

This clone was counted at least ten times. The missing CDR3 end, 3 residues past where the read stops, is filled in from the germline J gene. The rearrangement links TRBV19 to TRBJ1-5; D may be TRBD1 (6 bases). Deletions cut 9 bases from V and 1 base from J, with 16 bases between. Looked up from germline, CDR1 is LNHDA and CDR2 is SQIVND (reference sequence). This CDR3 has 15 residues. This CDR3 is CASSQGFISNQPQHF. CDR3 DNA (partial): TGTGCCAGCTCACAGGGTTTCATCAGCAATCAGCCC.

This clone was counted at least ten times. The read terminates 3 residues ahead of where the CDR3 ends, so the germline J gene completes it. The genes are TRBV14 and TRBJ1-1; D is ambiguous. The germline gives CDR1 SGHDN, CDR2 FVKESK. The CDR3 consists of 12 residues. The CDR3 sequence is CASSQVRAVAFF. CDR3 DNA, as far as it was read: TGTGCCAGCAGCCAAGTAAGGGCCGTG.

In its sample, this clone was seen many times. Coverage ceases 3 residues before the CDR3 finishes, and the germline J gene fills in the end. The chain carries TRBV20-1 and TRBJ1-6; 9 bases line up with TRBD1. From germline, CDR1 is DFQATT and CDR2 SNEGSKA (reference sequence). The ends lost 2 bases at V and 5 bases at J; junction bases unmatched: 10. This CDR3 contains 17 residues. CDR3 DNA, as far as it was read: TGCAGTGCTAGACAAAACAGGGGGCCTGGAGATAATTCACCC. Protein: CSARQNRGPGDNSP. Given in full, the CDR3 is CSARQNRGPGDNSPLHF.

A word on this clone: The read halts 3 residues ahead of the CDR3 end, with the missing end drawn from the germline J gene. V gene TRBV30 combines with J gene TRBJ2-3, with 12 positions matching TRBD2. This CDR3 is 15 amino acids long. Germline V gene sequence: CDR1 GTSNPN, CDR2 SVGIG (reference sequence). V dropped 1 base and J dropped 1; count of bases not matched to a gene: 0. CDR3 DNA, as far as it was read: TGTGCCTGGAGTGGACTAGCGGGGGGCACAGATACG. Protein sequence: CAWSGLAGGTDT. The complete CDR3 protein is CAWSGLAGGTDTQYF.

This clone is labeled medium-sized. The read gets to within 3 residues of the CDR3 end, and the germline J gene fills in the rest. The chain couples TRBV15 to TRBJ2-4, with TRBD1 as a possible D gene (6 bases). The CDR3 runs to 18 residues. The V and J ends lost 0 bases and 0 bases respectively, with 15 bases between them. Germline CDR1 reads LNHNV; CDR2 reads YYDKDF (reference sequence). CDR3 residues: CATSRDPRGDLAKNIQYF. Partial CDR3 DNA: TGTGCCACCAGCAGAGACCCCAGGGGAGACTTAGCCAAAAACATT.

Within the sample, this clone is medium-sized. Read coverage stops 3 residues before the CDR3 terminus; the germline J gene supplies the remainder. V and J are TRBV5-6 and TRBJ1-1, with 8 nucleotides matching TRBD1. V was pared by 5 bases and J by 7 bases, with 10 bases of the junction left unmatched. The V gene's germline CDR1 is SGHDT and CDR2 YYEEEE. This CDR3 spans 14 amino acids. Incomplete CDR3 DNA: TGTGCCAGCAGTGTGGAGGACAGGGACTTTGAA. Translated, it gives CASSVEDRDFE. From start to end, the CDR3 is CASSVEDRDFEAFF.

This clone has ten or more counts. The read gets to within 3 residues of the CDR3 end, and the germline J gene fills in the rest. The chain carries TRBV5-1 and TRBJ2-1; maybe TRBD1 (7 bases). The germline V gene has CDR1 SGHRS and CDR2 YFSETQ. The V end was cut by 4 bases, the J end by 1 base, with 15 bases between. CDR3 length: 16 residues. The DNA read from the CDR3 is TGCGCCAGCAGCCTCGGCTCAGGGGGGTCCTACAATGAG. This codes for CASSLGSGGSYNE. The full CDR3 protein is CASSLGSGGSYNEQFF.

This clone was seen only a few times. Read sequence stops 3 residues before the CDR3 end, and the germline J gene provides the missing end. The chain recombines TRBV7-9 with TRBJ2-7; D possibly corresponds to TRBD1 (6 bases). Trimming pared 4 bases from V and 2 bases from J, leaving 9 bases between. Germline CDR1 SEHNR, CDR2 FQNEAQ (reference sequence). CDR3 length equals 13 residues. CDR3 in amino acids: CASSSQGPYEQYF. Partial CDR3 DNA: TGTGCCAGCAGCTCTCAGGGGCCCTACGAG. Based on the CDR3 plus reference TRBV7-9 and TRBJ2-7, the full variable domain is DTGVSQNPRHKITKRGQNVTFRCDPISEHNRLYWYRQTLGQGPEFLTYFQNEAQLEKSRLLSDRFSAERPKGSFSTLEIQRTEQGDSAMYLCASSSQGPYEQYFGPGTRLTVT.

This clone was seen ten or more times. The CDR3 end lies 3 residues beyond the end of the read and is filled in from the germline J gene. The chain carries TRBV18 and TRBJ2-5, with unresolved D. The length of the CDR3 is 11 residues. CDR1 KGHSH and CDR2 LQKENI come from the germline V gene. V was clipped by 8 bases and J by 5 bases, with 9 bases between them. The CDR3: CASATGETQYF. CDR3 bases read: TGTGCCAGCGCCACCGGGGAGACC.

This clone was recorded many times. The read ends 3 residues shy of where the CDR3 ends; the end is completed using the germline J gene. The rearrangement uses TRBV19 and TRBJ2-6; possible D gene TRBD2, 7 bases. There are 15 residues in the CDR3. Trimming pared 5 bases from V and 4 bases from J, leaving 12 bases between. Looked up from germline, CDR1 is LNHDA and CDR2 is SQIVND (reference sequence). The CDR3 sequence: CASSPRGAGANVLTF. The covered CDR3 bases are TGTGCCAGTAGTCCCCGGGGGGCGGGGGCCAACGTC.

This clone was observed a handful of times. The read halts 3 residues ahead of the CDR3 end, with the missing end drawn from the germline J gene. The chain employs TRBV7-9 and TRBJ2-7; a possible D gene is TRBD1 (5 bases). Germline-derived CDR1 and CDR2 are SEHNR and FQNEAQ (reference sequence). CDR3 length: 15 amino acids. V lost 1 base to trimming and J lost 6 bases, with 16 bases between them. The covered CDR3 bases are TGTGCCAGCAGCTTAGAGGGGTTGGCAGGCCCCGAG. It specifies CASSLEGLAGPE. The entire CDR3 is CASSLEGLAGPEQYF.

This clone was detected a few times. The CDR3 end is not reached by the read, which stops 3 residues before it; the germline J gene fills it in. V gene TRBV10-3 combines with J gene TRBJ1-6, with 8 nucleotides matching TRBD1. This CDR3 comprises 17 residues. The V gene's germline CDR1 is ENHRY and CDR2 SYGVKD. J was trimmed by 7 bases and V by 0 bases; bases with no gene match: 8. The CDR3 spells CAISESSPQGANSPLHF. The CDR3 bases that were read are TGTGCCATCAGTGAGTCGTCGCCGCAGGGGGCCAATTCACCC.

With respect to this clone: Read sequence stops 3 residues before the CDR3 end, and the germline J gene provides the missing end. The chain has TRBV11-2 and TRBJ1-1; weak D call: TRBD1 (5 bases). This CDR3 has 14 residues. V was shortened by 5 bases and J by 4 bases, with 14 bases between the two germline ends. The germline V gene has CDR1 SGHAT and CDR2 FQNNGV. The CDR3 region is CASSTYRGATEAFF. The part of the CDR3 DNA that was read is TGTGCCAGCAGCACCTATCGAGGGGCCACTGAA. The whole variable domain, filled in from reference TRBV11-2 and TRBJ1-1, reads EAGVAQSPRYKIIEKRQSVAFWCNPISGHATLYWYQQILGQGPKLLIQFQNNGVVDDSQLPKDRFSAERLKGVDSTLKIQPAKLEDSAVYLCASSTYRGATEAFFGQGTRLTVV.

This clone was recorded a few times. Coverage ceases 3 residues before the CDR3 finishes, and the germline J gene fills in the end. The chain has TRBV2 and TRBJ2-7, with 10 bases lining up with TRBD1. V lost 7 bases, J lost 4 bases, and 10 bases stayed unmatched. The CDR3 totals 15 residues. Germline V gives CDR1 SNHLY, CDR2 FYNNEI. Partial CDR3 DNA: TGTGCCAGCAACCCGGGACAGGGGACTCGGTACGAG. Translated, it gives CASNPGQGTRYE. The CDR3 as a whole reads CASNPGQGTRYEQYF. The entire variable domain, with the rest obtained from reference TRBV2 and TRBJ2-7, is as follows: EPEVTQTPSHQVTQMGQEVILRCVPISNHLYFYWYRQILGQKVEFLVSFYNNEISEKSEIFDDQFSVERPDGSNFTLKIRSTKLEDSAMYFCASNPGQGTRYEQYFGPGTRLTVT.

On this clone itself: The DNA ends 3 residues before the CDR3 does, and the rest of the CDR3 is filled in from the germline J gene. The rearrangement joins TRBV7-2 to TRBJ1-6; 8 bases align to TRBD1. The germline V gene has CDR1 SGHTA and CDR2 FQGNSA. This CDR3 is 15 amino acids long. J was trimmed by 9 bases and V by 6 bases; bases with no gene match: 10. The CDR3 protein is CASSPDQDRASPLHF. The part of the CDR3 DNA that was read is TGTGCCAGCAGTCCCGACCAGGACAGGGCTTCACCC. Using reference TRBV7-2 and TRBJ1-6 for the parts outside the CDR3, the full variable domain is GAGVSQSPSNKVTEKGKDVELRCDPISGHTALYWYRQSLGQGLEFLIYFQGNSAPDKSGLPSDRFSAERTGGSVSTLTIQRTQQEDSAVYLCASSPDQDRASPLHFGNGTRLTVT.

This clone was seen repeatedly, ten times or more. Sequencing ends 3 residues short of the CDR3 end; the germline J gene provides the rest. The V and J genes are TRBV20-1 and TRBJ2-7, with D possibly TRBD2 on 6 matching bases. Trimming took off 8 bases at V and 6 bases at J, with 20 bases between the two ends. Germline CDR1 reads DFQATT; CDR2 reads SNEGSKA (reference sequence). This CDR3 region has 13 residues. The CDR3 is CSSLAFQVSEQYF. CDR3 bases read: TGCAGTTCTCTAGCGTTCCAGGTGAGCGAG.

A remark on this clone: The sequenced fragment ends 3 residues before the CDR3 boundary, so the rest is inferred from the germline J gene. The rearrangement joins TRBV20-1 to TRBJ2-7; TRBD2 might be the D (6 bases). The germline CDR1 and CDR2 sequences are DFQATT and SNEGSKA (reference sequence). The CDR3 has 13 amino acids. V was clipped by 6 bases and J by 1 base, with 13 bases between them. The DNA read from the CDR3 is TGCAGTGCACACAAGGCGGGATCCTACGAG. It codes for CSAHKAGSYE. The full CDR3 protein is CSAHKAGSYEQYF.